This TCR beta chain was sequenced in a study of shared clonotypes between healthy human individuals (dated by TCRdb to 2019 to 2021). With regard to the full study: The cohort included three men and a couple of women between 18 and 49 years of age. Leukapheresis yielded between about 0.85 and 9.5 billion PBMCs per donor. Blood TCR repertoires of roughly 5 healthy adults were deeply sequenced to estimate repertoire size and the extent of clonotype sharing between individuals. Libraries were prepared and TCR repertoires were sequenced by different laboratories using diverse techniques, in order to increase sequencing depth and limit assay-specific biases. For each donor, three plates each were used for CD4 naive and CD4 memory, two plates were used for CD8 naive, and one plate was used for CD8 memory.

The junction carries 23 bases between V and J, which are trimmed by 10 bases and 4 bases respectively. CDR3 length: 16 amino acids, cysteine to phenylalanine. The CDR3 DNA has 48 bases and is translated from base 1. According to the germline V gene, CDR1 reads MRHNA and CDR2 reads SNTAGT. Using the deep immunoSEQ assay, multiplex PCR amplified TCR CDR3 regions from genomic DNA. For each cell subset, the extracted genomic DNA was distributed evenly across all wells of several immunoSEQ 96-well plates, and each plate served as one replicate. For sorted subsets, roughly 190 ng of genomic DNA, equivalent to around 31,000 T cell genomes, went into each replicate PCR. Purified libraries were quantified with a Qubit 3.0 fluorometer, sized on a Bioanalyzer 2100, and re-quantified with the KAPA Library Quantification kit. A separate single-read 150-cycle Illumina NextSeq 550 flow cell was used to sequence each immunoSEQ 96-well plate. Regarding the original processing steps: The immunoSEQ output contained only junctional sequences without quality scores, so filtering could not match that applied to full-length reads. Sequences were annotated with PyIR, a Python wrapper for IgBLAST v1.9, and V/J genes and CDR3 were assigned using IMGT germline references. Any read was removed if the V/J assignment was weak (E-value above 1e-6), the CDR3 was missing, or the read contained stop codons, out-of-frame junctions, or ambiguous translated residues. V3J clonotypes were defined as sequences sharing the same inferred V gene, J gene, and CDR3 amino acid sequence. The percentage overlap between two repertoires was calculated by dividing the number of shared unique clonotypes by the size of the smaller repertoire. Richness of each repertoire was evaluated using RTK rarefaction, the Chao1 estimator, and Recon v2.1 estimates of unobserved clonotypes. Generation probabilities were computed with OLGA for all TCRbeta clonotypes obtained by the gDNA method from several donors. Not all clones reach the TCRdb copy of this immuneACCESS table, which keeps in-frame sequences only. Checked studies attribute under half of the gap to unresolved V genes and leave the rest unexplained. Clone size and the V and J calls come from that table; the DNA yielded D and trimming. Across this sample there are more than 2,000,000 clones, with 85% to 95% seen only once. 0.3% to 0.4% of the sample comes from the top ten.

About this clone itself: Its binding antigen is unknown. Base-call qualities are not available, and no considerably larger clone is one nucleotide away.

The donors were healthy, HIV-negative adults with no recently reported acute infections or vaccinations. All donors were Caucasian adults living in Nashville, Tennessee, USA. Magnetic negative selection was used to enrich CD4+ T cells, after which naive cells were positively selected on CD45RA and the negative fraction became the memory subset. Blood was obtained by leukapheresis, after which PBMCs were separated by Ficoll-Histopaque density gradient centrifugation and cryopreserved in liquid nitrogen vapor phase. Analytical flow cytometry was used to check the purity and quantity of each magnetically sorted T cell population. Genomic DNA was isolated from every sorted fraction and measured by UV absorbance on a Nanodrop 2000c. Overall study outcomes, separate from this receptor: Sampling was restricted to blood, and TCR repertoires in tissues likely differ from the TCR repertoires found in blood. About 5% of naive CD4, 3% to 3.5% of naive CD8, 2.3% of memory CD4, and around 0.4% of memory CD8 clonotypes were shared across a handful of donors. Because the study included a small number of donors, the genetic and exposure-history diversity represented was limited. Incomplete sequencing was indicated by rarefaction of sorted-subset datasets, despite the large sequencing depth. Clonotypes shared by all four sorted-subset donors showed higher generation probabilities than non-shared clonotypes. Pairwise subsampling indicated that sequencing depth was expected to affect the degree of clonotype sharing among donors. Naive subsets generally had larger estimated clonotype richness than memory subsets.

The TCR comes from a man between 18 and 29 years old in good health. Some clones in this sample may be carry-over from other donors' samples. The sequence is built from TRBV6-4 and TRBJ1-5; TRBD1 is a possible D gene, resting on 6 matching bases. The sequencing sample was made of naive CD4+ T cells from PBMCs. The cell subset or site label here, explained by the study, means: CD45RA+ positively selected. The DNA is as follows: TGTGCCACCCACAAAGGGCGCGGGGGCGAGAATCAGCCCCAGCATTTT. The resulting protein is CATHKGRGGENQPQHF.